One and the same sample provided the 3 T cell receptor beta chains below, sequenced in a study of blood T cell repertoires in COVID-19. Here immunoSEQ multiplex PCR was the method, and the copy in TCRdb shows in-frame clones only, minus some. Of under 250,000 clones detected, around 80% appear once; the ten largest clones hold about 9.7%. The sample comprised peripheral blood. The receptors originated from a man between 45 and 60 years old with active or convalescent COVID-19.

J is TRBJ1-1 and V is TRBV5-1; possibly TRBD1 for D (6 bases). With 2 bases removed from V and 4 bases from J, the gap between germline ends came to 12 bases. Looked up from germline, CDR1 is SGHRS and CDR2 is YFSETQ. This CDR3 is 14 amino acids long. The CDR3 loop is CASSLGGWGTEAFF. The DNA for the CDR3 is TGCGCCAGCAGCTTAGGGGGTTGGGGCACTGAAGCTTTCTTT.

This chain's CDR3 is CASSFQLAGEGRETQYF. The CDR3 region has the DNA TGTGCCAGCAGCTTTCAACTAGCGGGGGAGGGGAGGGAGACCCAGTACTTC. The rearrangement uses TRBV12-1 and TRBJ2-5; the table's TRBD2 call for D was not verified on the DNA. TRBV12-1 is assigned pseudogene status. This CDR3 comprises 17 residues.

The chain carries TRBV7-2 and TRBJ2-7; 11 nucleotides line up with TRBD1. The germline gives CDR1 SGHTA, CDR2 FQGNSA. The CDR3 loop spans 15 amino acids. V shed 1 base, J shed 3 bases, and the junction held 2 bases outside the gene matches. The CDR3 spells CASSLGDRGVYEQYF. The CDR3 DNA is TGTGCCAGCAGCTTAGGGGACAGGGGGGTCTACGAGCAGTACTTC. Full variable domain (remainder filled in from reference TRBV7-2 and TRBJ2-7): GAGVSQSPSNKVTEKGKDVELRCDPISGHTALYWYRQSLGQGLEFLIYFQGNSAPDKSGLPSDRFSAERTGGSVSTLTIQRTQQEDSAVYLCASSLGDRGVYEQYFGPGTRLTVT.